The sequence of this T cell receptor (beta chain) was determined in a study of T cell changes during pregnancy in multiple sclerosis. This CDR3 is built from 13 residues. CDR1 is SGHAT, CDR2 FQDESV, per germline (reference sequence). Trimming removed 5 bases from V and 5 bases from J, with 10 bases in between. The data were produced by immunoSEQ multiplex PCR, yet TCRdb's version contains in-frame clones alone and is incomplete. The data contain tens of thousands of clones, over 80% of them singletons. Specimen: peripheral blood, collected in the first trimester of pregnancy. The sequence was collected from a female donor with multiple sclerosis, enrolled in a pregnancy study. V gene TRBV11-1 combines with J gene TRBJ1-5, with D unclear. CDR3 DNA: TGTGCCAGCAGCATGCGGGGTGATCAGCCCCAGCATTTT. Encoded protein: CASSMRGDQPQHF.